The source of this T cell receptor beta chain is a study of shared clonotypes between healthy human individuals. Deletions cut 0 bases from V and 6 bases from J, with 15 bases between. CDR1 and CDR2 (germline): MGHRA, YSYEKL. The CDR3 runs 16 residues. TCRdb's table, derived via immunoSEQ multiplex PCR, lists solely in-frame clones and lacks some. The sample yields some 580,000 clones, roughly 98% seen once. CD45RO-negative, CCR7-positively selected cells formed the naive CD8 fraction, excluding terminally differentiated effector memory CD45RA+ cells. The source is a man aged 25-45 years in good health. The gene calls are TRBV4-1 and TRBJ2-1; either TRBD1 or TRBD2 may fit D (5 bases each). Sequencing was performed on naive CD8+ T cells sorted from blood. The CDR3 protein is CASSQDQGVRVNEQFF. CDR3 in DNA: TGCGCCAGCAGCCAAGATCAGGGAGTCCGGGTCAATGAGCAGTTCTTC.